Listed here are 22 T cell receptor beta chains from one sample, sequenced in a study of blood T cell repertoires in COVID-19. Sequencing was performed with immunoSEQ multiplex PCR; in TCRdb, only in-frame clones are kept and a portion is missing. The top ten hold approximately 27% of the sample, which has 150,000 to 200,000 clones, 75% to 80% seen once. The sample taken for sequencing was peripheral blood. These receptors were obtained from a woman in her sixties or seventies with acute or convalescent COVID-19.

Only a few counts were recorded for this clone. The J gene is TRBJ1-2, the V gene TRBV30; 7 bases match TRBD1. In germline, CDR1 is GTSNPN, CDR2 SVGIG (reference sequence). This CDR3 region has 14 residues. J was trimmed by 4 bases and V by 7 bases; bases with no gene match: 12. The CDR3 DNA reads TGTGCCTCGAGAACCGACAGGGTAGGCTATGGCTACACCTTC. The encoded protein is CASRTDRVGYGYTF.

This clone was seen more than once but under ten times. This sequence joins TRBV6-6 and TRBJ1-1; D is possibly TRBD1 (5 bases). Germline V gene data show CDR1 as MNHNY and CDR2 as SVGAGI (reference sequence). This CDR3 is built from 13 residues. V gave up 6 bases and J gave up 6 bases, with 14 bases separating them. This CDR3 reads CASSGGFEAEAFF. The CDR3 nucleotides read TGTGCCAGCAGCGGGGGGTTTGAGGCTGAAGCTTTCTTT.

J is TRBJ2-5 and V is TRBV27; 7 nucleotides align to TRBD2. J was trimmed by 5 bases and V by 7 bases; bases with no gene match: 7. Germline CDR1 and CDR2: MNHEY and SMNVEV (reference sequence). The CDR3 has 13 residues. CDR3 in DNA: TGTGCCAGCACCTTCGGGGAGGGTGAGACCCAGTACTTC. This gives the protein CASTFGEGETQYF.

The chain joins TRBV28 to TRBJ1-2; D is ambiguous. This CDR3 region has 13 residues. Per the germline V gene, CDR1 is MDHEN and CDR2 is SYDVKM. Trimming left V 4 bases short and J 4 bases short, with 10 bases between. The CDR3 spells CASSYGRIYGYTF. CDR3 nucleotide sequence: TGTGCCAGCAGTTATGGCAGGATCTATGGCTACACCTTC.

V and J are TRBV5-1 and TRBJ1-5, with TRBD1 as a possible D gene (6 bases). CDR3 length equals 14 residues. Looked up from germline, CDR1 is SGHRS and CDR2 is YFSETQ. The V end lost 0 bases, the J end lost 10 bases, and 14 bases lay between the germline ends. The CDR3 DNA sequence: TGCGCCAGCAGCTTGGAAGGCAGGGGAGTCCCCCAGCATTTT. It encodes CASSLEGRGVPQHF.

The chain carries TRBV6-5 and TRBJ2-5, with 7 bases lining up with TRBD1. Germline assignment: CDR1 MNHEY and CDR2 SVGAGI. CDR3 length: 14 amino acids. V gave up 3 bases and J gave up 5 bases; unmatched junction bases: 6. For the CDR3, the DNA is TGTGCCAGCAGTTATCTACAGGGGCCGGAGACCCAGTACTTC. This translates into CASSYLQGPETQYF.

The rearrangement links TRBV3-1 (or the pseudogene TRBV3-2) to TRBJ2-2, with 7 bases fitting TRBD2. The CDR3 covers 17 residues. In germline, CDR1 is LGHDT, CDR2 YNNKEL (reference sequence). V shed 6 bases and J 2 bases; nucleotides not matched to a gene: 12. This CDR3 reads CASSPTRSSGNTGELFF. CDR3 nucleotides: TGTGCCAGCAGTCCCACCCGGTCTAGCGGTAACACCGGGGAGCTGTTTTTT.

This sequence joins TRBV18 and TRBJ2-2; the match to TRBD1 covers 9 bases. V gave up 4 bases and J gave up 1 base; unmatched junction bases: 7. The germline gives CDR1 KGHSH, CDR2 LQKENI. This CDR3 contains 17 residues. CDR3 sequence reads: CASSQRQGQGNTGELFF. The CDR3 DNA sequence: TGTGCCAGCTCACAACGACAGGGACAGGGGAACACCGGGGAGCTGTTTTTT. Variable domain in full (rest from reference TRBV18 and TRBJ2-2): NAGVMQNPRHLVRRRGQEARLRCSPMKGHSHVYWYRQLPEEGLKFMVYLQKENIIDESGMPKERFSAEFPKEGPSILRIQQVVRGDSAAYFCASSQRQGQGNTGELFFGEGSRLTVL.

The chain carries TRBV5-1 and TRBJ1-1; D call uncertain. This CDR3 is built from 13 residues. Trimming shortened V by 4 bases and J by 4 bases, and 11 bases separated the two germline ends. The germline V gene has CDR1 SGHRS and CDR2 YFSETQ. In DNA form, the CDR3 reads TGCGCCAGCAGCCCGAGGGAACCCACTGAAGCTTTCTTT. Its translation is CASSPREPTEAFF.

This chain uses TRBV5-8 with TRBJ1-3; D unresolved. V lost 5 bases, J lost 0 bases, and 6 bases lay in between. The CDR3 runs 13 residues. Germline V CDR1 and CDR2: SGHTS, YDEGEE. The CDR3 spells CASSLRSGNTIYF. In DNA, the CDR3 is TGTGCCAGCAGTCTACGCTCTGGAAACACCATATATTTT.

Here the CDR3 DNA reads TGTGCCAGCAGCGCCTACCTGAACACTGAAGCTTTCTTT. It specifies CASSAYLNTEAFF. The chain couples TRBV7-8 to TRBJ1-1; D gene uncertain. The V end lost 5 bases, the J end lost 0 bases, and 7 bases lay between the germline ends. Germline V gene sequence: CDR1 SGHVS, CDR2 FQNEAQ. CDR3 length: 13 residues. Using reference TRBV7-8 and TRBJ1-1 for the parts outside the CDR3, the full variable domain is GAGVSQSPRYKVAKRGQDVALRCDPISGHVSLFWYQQALGQGPEFLTYFQNEAQLDKSGLPSDRFFAERPEGSVSTLKIQRTQQEDSAVYLCASSAYLNTEAFFGQGTRLTVV.

Within the sample, this clone is medium-sized. The V call is TRBV6-6, the J call TRBJ2-5; maybe TRBD2 (5 bases). The CDR3 spans 12 residues. The V gene's germline CDR1 is MNHNY and CDR2 SVGAGI (reference sequence). Trimming stripped 5 bases from V and 3 bases from J, with 7 bases between. The CDR3: CASSLAKETQYF. CDR3 coding DNA: TGTGCCAGCAGTCTAGCAAAAGAGACCCAGTACTTC.

V usage is TRBV18 and J usage is TRBJ2-7, with TRBD2 identical over 7 bases. Germline CDR1 KGHSH, CDR2 LQKENI. The trim removed 6 bases at V and 6 bases at J, leaving 17 bases unmatched. CDR3 size: 16 residues. In nucleotides, the CDR3 is TGTGCCAGCTCGCCAAATCTCAGCGGGGATAATGGCGAGCAGTACTTC. Its translation: CASSPNLSGDNGEQYF.

This chain joins TRBV19 and TRBJ1-3; D unresolved. Germline V gives CDR1 LNHDA, CDR2 SQIVND (reference sequence). The CDR3 spans 13 residues. With 3 bases removed from V and 4 bases from J, the gap between germline ends came to 7 bases. Written as DNA, the CDR3 is TGTGCCAGTAGTATGATCGCGGGAAACACCATATATTTT. This gives the protein CASSMIAGNTIYF.

The gene calls are TRBV28 and TRBJ1-5; 10 nucleotides match TRBD1. The V gene end was trimmed by 3 bases and the J gene end by 7 bases; junction bases not matched to a gene: 12. The CDR3 is made up of 17 amino acids. CDR1 is MDHEN, CDR2 SYDVKM, per germline. The CDR3 is CASSLGTGVRTSQPQHF. The CDR3 DNA sequence: TGTGCCAGCAGTTTGGGGACAGGGGTTAGGACTAGCCAGCCCCAGCATTTT.

The chain joins TRBV6-1 to TRBJ2-2; TRBD1 might be the D (6 bases). V was cut by 2 bases and J by 7 bases, with 17 bases left in between. Germline V gives CDR1 MNHNS, CDR2 SASEGT. CDR3 length: 16 residues. The CDR3 loop reads CASSERPGVRGGELFF. Written as DNA, the CDR3 is TGTGCCAGCAGTGAAAGGCCAGGGGTCCGTGGCGGGGAGCTGTTTTTT.

The gene calls are TRBV5-1 and TRBJ2-1; TRBD2 agrees at 11 bases. Germline V lookup: CDR1 SGHRS, CDR2 YFSETQ. This CDR3 has 16 residues. After removal of 0 bases from V and 6 bases from J, the junction contained 5 bases not matched to a gene. CDR3 region: CASSLGVLAGVNEQFF. Written as DNA, the CDR3 is TGCGCCAGCAGCTTGGGGGTACTAGCGGGAGTCAATGAGCAGTTCTTC.

The chain combines TRBV5-6 with TRBJ2-2; the D gene is possibly TRBD1 (5 bases). The CDR3 sequence is 13 residues long. The germline CDR1 and CDR2 sequences are SGHDT and YYEEEE. The germline V and J ends were trimmed by 2 bases and 6 bases, with 8 bases remaining between them. The CDR3 DNA is TGTGCCAGCAGCTTATTAGGGGCCGGGGAGCTGTTTTTT. Amino acid sequence: CASSLLGAGELFF.

The chain employs TRBV29-1 and TRBJ2-2; maybe TRBD1 (6 bases). V shed 3 bases and J shed 7 bases, with 9 bases lying between them. CDR1 is SQVTM and CDR2 is ANQGSEA in the germline V gene. The CDR3 totals 12 residues. CDR3 nucleotide sequence: TGCAGCGTTGAGGGGGCGAACGGGGAGCTGTTTTTT. This gives the protein CSVEGANGELFF.

The chain links TRBV5-1 to TRBJ2-5; TRBD1 agrees at 9 bases. J lost 7 bases, V lost 6 bases, and 13 bases had no gene match. This CDR3 has 15 amino acids. Germline CDR1 reads SGHRS; CDR2 reads YFSETQ. CDR3 region: CASNPGQGQVRTQYF. CDR3 in DNA: TGCGCCAGCAATCCGGGACAGGGACAAGTCCGGACCCAGTACTTC.

This clone was found a few times. This chain uses TRBV15 with TRBJ2-1; 8 nucleotides align to TRBD2. The germline CDR1 and CDR2 sequences are LNHNV and YYDKDF (reference sequence). V shed 5 bases and J 6 bases; nucleotides not matched to a gene: 6. The CDR3 extends over 14 amino acids. The CDR3 DNA reads TGTGCCACCAGCCCGAGACTAGCGACCAATGAGCAGTTCTTC. Protein: CATSPRLATNEQFF.

This clone has only a few counts. The chain joins TRBV19 to TRBJ1-1, with D perhaps TRBD1 (6 bases). The CDR3 sequence is 14 residues long. CDR1 and CDR2 (germline): LNHDA, SQIVND (reference sequence). With 5 bases removed from V and 4 bases from J, the gap between germline ends came to 14 bases. DNA of the CDR3: TGTGCCAGTAGTCTCAGGGAGGGGGTCACTGAAGCTTTCTTT. Translation gives CASSLREGVTEAFF.